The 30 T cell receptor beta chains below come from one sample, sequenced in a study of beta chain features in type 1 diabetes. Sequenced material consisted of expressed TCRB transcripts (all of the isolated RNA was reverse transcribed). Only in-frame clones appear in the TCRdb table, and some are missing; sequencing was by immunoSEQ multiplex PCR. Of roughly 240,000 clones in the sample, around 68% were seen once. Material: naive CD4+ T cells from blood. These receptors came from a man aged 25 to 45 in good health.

DNA for the CDR3: TGTGCCATCAGTGAGAATCGTAATGAGCAGTTCTTC. Its protein product is CAISENRNEQFF. This sequence joins TRBV10-3 and TRBJ2-1; D unresolved. The V end was cut by 2 bases, the J end by 7 bases, with 6 bases between. The CDR3 covers 12 residues. Germline CDR1 is ENHRY and CDR2 is SYGVKD.

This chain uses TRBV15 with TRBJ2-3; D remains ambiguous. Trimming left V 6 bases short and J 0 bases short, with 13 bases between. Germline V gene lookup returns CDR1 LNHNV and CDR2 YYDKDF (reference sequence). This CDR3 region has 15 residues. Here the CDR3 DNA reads TGTGCCACCAGAAGGGCCAGCCAAAGCACAGATACGCAGTATTTT. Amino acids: CATRRASQSTDTQYF.

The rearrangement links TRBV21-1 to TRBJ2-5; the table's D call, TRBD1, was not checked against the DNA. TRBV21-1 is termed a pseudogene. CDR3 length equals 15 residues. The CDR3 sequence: CASSKARQGRETQYF. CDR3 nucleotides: TGTGCCAGCAGCAAAGCTCGACAGGGAAGGGAGACCCAGTACTTC.

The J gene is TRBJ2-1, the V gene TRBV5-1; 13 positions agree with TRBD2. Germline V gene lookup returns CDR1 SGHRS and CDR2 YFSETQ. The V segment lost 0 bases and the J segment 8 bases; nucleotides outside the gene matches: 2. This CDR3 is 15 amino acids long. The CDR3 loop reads CASSLDGLAGDEQFF. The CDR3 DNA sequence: TGCGCCAGCAGCTTGGATGGACTAGCGGGAGATGAGCAGTTCTTC.

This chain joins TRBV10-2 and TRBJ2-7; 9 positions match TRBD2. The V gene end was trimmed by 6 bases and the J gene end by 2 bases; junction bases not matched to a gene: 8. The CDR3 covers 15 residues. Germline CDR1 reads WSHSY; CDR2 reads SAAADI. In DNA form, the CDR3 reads TGCGCCAGCAGGAGACTAGCGGAGCCAACCTACGAGCAGTACTTC. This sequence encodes CASRRLAEPTYEQYF.

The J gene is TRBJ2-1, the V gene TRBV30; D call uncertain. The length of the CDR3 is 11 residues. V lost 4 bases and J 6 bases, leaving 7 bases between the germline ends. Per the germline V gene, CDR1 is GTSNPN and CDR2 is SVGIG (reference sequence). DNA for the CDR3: TGTGCCTGGAACCGCCTCAATGAGCAGTTCTTC. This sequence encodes CAWNRLNEQFF.

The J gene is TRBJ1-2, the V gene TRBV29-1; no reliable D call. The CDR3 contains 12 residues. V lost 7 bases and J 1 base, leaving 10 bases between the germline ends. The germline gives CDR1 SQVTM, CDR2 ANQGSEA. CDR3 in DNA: TGCAGCGCCAAGGAACTTAACTATGGCTACACCTTC. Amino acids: CSAKELNYGYTF. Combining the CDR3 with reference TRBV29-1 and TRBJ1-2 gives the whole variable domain SAVISQKPSRDICQRGTSLTIQCQVDSQVTMMFWYRQQPGQSLTLIATANQGSEATYESGFVIDKFPISRPNLTFSTLTVSNMSPEDSSIYLCSAKELNYGYTFGSGTRLTVV.

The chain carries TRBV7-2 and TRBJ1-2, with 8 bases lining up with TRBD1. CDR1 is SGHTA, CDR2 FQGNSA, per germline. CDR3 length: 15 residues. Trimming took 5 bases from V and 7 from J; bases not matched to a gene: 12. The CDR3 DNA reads TGTGCCAGCAGCACCTCAGGGGGCGCCTCTTTTGGCTACACCTTC. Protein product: CASSTSGGASFGYTF.

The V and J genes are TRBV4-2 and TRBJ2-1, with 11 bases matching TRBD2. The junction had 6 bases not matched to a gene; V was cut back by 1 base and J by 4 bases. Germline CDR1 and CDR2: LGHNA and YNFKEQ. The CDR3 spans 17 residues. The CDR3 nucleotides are TGTGCCAGCAGCCAAGTCCTTCTAGCGGGGGGATACAATGAGCAGTTCTTC. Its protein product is CASSQVLLAGGYNEQFF.

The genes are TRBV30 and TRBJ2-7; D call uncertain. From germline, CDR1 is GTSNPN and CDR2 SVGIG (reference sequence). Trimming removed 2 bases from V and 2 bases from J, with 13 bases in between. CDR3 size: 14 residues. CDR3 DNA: TGTGCCTGGAGTCCTGCCCCGGCGGCCTACGAGCAGTACTTC. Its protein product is CAWSPAPAAYEQYF.

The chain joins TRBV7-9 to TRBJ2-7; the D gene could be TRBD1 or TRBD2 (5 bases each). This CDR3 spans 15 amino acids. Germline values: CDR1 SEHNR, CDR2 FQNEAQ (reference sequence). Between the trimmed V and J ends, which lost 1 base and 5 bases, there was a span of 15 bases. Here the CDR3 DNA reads TGTGCCAGCAGCTTAGGAGGGCCAGGGTTGAACGAGCAGTACTTC. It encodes CASSLGGPGLNEQYF.

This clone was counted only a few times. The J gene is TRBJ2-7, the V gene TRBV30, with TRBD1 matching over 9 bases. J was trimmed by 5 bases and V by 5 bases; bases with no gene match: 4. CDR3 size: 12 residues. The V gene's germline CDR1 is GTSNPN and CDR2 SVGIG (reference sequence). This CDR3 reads CAWGTGFHEQYF. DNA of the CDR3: TGTGCCTGGGGGACAGGGTTCCACGAGCAGTACTTC.

The DNA of the CDR3 is TGTGCCAGCAGCGCGACAAAGACTGGAAACACCATATATTTT. This codes for CASSATKTGNTIYF. The chain has TRBV7-2 and TRBJ1-3, with D unclear. There are 14 residues in the CDR3. Germline-derived CDR1 and CDR2 are SGHTA and FQGNSA. Deletions cut 5 bases from V and 2 bases from J, with 10 bases between. Variable domain in full (rest from reference TRBV7-2 and TRBJ1-3): GAGVSQSPSNKVTEKGKDVELRCDPISGHTALYWYRQSLGQGLEFLIYFQGNSAPDKSGLPSDRFSAERTGGSVSTLTIQRTQQEDSAVYLCASSATKTGNTIYFGEGSWLTVV.

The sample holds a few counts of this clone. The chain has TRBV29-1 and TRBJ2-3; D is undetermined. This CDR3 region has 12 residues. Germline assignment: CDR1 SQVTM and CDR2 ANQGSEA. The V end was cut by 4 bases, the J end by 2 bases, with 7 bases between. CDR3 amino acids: CSVVSHTDTQYF. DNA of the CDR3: TGCAGCGTTGTGTCCCACACAGATACGCAGTATTTT.

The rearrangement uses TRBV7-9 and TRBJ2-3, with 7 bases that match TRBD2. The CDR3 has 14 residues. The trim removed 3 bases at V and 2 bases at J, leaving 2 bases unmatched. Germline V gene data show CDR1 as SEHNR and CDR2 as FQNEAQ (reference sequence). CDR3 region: CASSFRGDTDTQYF. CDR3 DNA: TGTGCCAGCAGCTTCCGGGGGGACACAGATACGCAGTATTTT.

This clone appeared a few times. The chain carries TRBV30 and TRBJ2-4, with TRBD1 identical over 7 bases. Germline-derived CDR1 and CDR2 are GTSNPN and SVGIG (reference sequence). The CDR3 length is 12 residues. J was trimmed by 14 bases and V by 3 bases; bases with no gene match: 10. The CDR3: CAWSQDRFTEYF. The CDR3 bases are TGTGCCTGGAGCCAGGACAGGTTTACCGAGTACTTC.

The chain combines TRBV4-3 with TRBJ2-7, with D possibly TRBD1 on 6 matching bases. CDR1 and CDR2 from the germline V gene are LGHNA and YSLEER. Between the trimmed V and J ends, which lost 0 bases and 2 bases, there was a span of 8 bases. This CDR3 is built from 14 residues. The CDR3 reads CASSQDWDTYEQYF. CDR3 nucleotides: TGCGCCAGCAGCCAAGACTGGGACACCTACGAGCAGTACTTC.

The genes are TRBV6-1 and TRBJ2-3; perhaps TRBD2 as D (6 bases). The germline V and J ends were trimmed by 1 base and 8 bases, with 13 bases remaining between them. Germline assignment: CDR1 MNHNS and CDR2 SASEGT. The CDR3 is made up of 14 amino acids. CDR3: CASSEGPSSGTQYF. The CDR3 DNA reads TGTGCCAGCAGTGAAGGGCCAAGTAGCGGTACGCAGTATTTT.

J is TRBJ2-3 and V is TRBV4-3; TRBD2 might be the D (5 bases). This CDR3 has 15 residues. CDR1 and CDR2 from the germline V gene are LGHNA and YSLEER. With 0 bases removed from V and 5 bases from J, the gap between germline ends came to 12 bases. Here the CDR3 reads CASSQEGGSGDTQYF. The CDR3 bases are TGCGCCAGCAGCCAAGAAGGAGGATCGGGAGATACGCAGTATTTT.

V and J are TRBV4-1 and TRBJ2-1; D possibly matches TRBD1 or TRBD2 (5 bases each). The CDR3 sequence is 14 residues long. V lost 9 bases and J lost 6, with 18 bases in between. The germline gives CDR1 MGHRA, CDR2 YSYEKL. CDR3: CASRGRGLPNEQFF. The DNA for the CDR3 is TGCGCCAGTCGCGGTCGGGGCCTCCCCAATGAGCAGTTCTTC.

The CDR3 here is CATSRFGTGDSPLHF. The DNA of the CDR3 is TGTGCCACCAGCAGATTCGGGACAGGCGACTCACCCCTCCACTTT. This chain links TRBV15 with TRBJ1-6, with TRBD1 identical over 8 bases. Trimming removed 2 bases from V and 10 bases from J; junction bases left unmatched: 7. The CDR3 loop spans 15 amino acids. Germline CDR1 LNHNV, CDR2 YYDKDF (reference sequence).

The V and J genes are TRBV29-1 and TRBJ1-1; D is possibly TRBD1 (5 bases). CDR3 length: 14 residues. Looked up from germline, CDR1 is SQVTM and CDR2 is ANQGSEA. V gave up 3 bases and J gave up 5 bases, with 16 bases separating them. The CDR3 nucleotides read TGCAGCGTTGAGGCAGACAGATTGGTGACTGAAGCTTTCTTT. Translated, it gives CSVEADRLVTEAFF.

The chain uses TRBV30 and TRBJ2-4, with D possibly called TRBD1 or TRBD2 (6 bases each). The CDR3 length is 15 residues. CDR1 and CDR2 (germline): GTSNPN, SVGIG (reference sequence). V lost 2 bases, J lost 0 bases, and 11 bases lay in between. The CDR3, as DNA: TGTGCCTGGAGTAGGGGGGCGGTAGCCAAAAACATTCAGTACTTC. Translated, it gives CAWSRGAVAKNIQYF.

The CDR3 DNA follows: TGTGCCTGGAGTGAGGGACTAGACTACGAGCAGTACTTC. Translation gives CAWSEGLDYEQYF. The rearrangement joins TRBV30 to TRBJ2-7; TRBD2 agrees at 8 bases. This CDR3 has 13 amino acids. Germline loops: CDR1 GTSNPN, CDR2 SVGIG (reference sequence). V lost 1 base and J lost 3; bases outside the gene matches: 2.

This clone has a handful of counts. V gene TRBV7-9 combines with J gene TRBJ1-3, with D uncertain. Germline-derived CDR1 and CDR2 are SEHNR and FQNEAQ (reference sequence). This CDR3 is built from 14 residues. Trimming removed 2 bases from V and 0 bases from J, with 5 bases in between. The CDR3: CASSLRDSGNTIYF. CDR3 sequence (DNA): TGTGCCAGCAGCTTACGGGACTCTGGAAACACCATATATTTT.

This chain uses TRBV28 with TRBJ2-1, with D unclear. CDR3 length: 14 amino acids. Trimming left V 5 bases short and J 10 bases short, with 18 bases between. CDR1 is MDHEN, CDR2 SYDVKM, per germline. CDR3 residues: CASSPPSRSIEQFF. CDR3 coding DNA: TGTGCCAGCAGTCCGCCGTCTAGGAGTATCGAGCAGTTCTTC.

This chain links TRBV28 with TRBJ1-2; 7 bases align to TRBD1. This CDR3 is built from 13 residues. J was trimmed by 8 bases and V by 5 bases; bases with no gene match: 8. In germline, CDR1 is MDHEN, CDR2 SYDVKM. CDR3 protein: CASSPGQLEGYTF. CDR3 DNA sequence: TGTGCCAGCAGTCCGGGACAGTTGGAAGGCTACACCTTC.

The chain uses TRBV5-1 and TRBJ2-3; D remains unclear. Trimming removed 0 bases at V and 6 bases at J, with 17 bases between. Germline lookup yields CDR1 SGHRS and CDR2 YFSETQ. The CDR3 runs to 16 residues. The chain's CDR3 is CASSLDRLLGRDTQYF. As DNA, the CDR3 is TGCGCCAGCAGCTTGGATCGGCTTCTGGGCCGCGATACGCAGTATTTT.

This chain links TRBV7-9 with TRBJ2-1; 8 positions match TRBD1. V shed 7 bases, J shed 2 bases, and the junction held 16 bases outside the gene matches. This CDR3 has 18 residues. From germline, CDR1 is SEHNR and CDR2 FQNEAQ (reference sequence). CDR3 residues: CASTSTRRQGKAYNEQFF. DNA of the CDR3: TGTGCCAGCACCTCGACCCGACGACAGGGGAAGGCCTACAATGAGCAGTTCTTC.

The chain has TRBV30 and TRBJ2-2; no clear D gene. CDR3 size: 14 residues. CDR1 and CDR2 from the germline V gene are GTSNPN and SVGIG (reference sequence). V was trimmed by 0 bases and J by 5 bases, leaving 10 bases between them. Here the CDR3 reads CAWSVLVWTGELFF. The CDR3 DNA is TGTGCCTGGAGTGTACTGGTCTGGACCGGGGAGCTGTTTTTT.